This T cell receptor beta chain derives from a study of T-cell memory formation after mild COVID-19 (dated by TCRdb to about 2021). At the level of the whole study: Most TCR sequence clusters were specific to one of the two donors. In a couple of donors, T-cell clones that expanded and contracted after mild COVID-19 were tracked by sequencing TCRalpha and TCRbeta repertoires over time. Two young, previously healthy adult volunteers, one female and one male, were included in the cohort.

Trimmed from V: 4 bases; trimmed from J: 4 bases; junction bases lacking a gene match: 7. Including the terminal cysteine and phenylalanine, the CDR3 comprises 13 residues. Of the read, only the CDR3 DNA is kept; its 39 bases are in frame from base 1. CDR1 and CDR2 (DFQATT, SNEGSKA) derive from the germline V gene (reference sequence). Ficoll-Paque density gradient centrifugation was the method used to isolate PBMCs. Overall results and qualifications from the work: Only a couple of mild cases were covered by the study, and larger cohorts that include severe cases with pre-infection samples were considered necessary. From day 15 to 85, contracting clones showed balanced CD4/CD8 phenotypes, whereas a second wave of clones that expanded from day 15 to 37 leaned towards CD4+. Whether the second-wave clones peaking on day 37 were SARS-CoV-2 specific was not confirmed. Contracting CD4+ clones appeared mostly in the CM and EM memory subsets, whereas CD8+ clones were enriched in EMRA. Some responding clones were detected in pre-infection memory, suggesting pre-existing cross-reactive memory T cells joined the SARS-CoV-2 response.

Sequencer: Illumina NovaSeq 6000. Using 5'RACE with constant-segment primers, TCRalpha and TCRbeta cDNA libraries were constructed, with sample barcodes and unique molecular identifiers added in the process. RNA was extracted from every sample with Trizol reagent. Amplification of the libraries took two PCR steps, and the second step added a second sample barcode plus Illumina TruSeq adapters. Libraries were sequenced on an Illumina NovaSeq with 2 x 150 bp paired-end reads. Under the source paper's analysis protocol: The reads were demultiplexed and collapsed into UMI-guided consensus sequences using migec v1.2.7. Using mixcr v2.1.11, the UMI consensuses were aligned to TRA and TRB V and J templates and assembled into clonotypes. Clonotypes were classified as expanded or contracted when called significant by both edgeR and NoisET, with noise models trained on biological replicates. For edgeR calls, a false discovery rate-adjusted p below 0.01 and a log2 fold-change threshold of 1 were applied. As an exploratory analysis of dynamics, max-normalized trajectories of the 1000 most abundant clonotypes were examined by PCA with hierarchical clustering. Separately sequenced CD4+ and CD8+ repertoires were used to assign the CD4 or CD8 phenotype of responding clones. TCRdb itself trimmed the public reads at Q25 with fastp, ran MiXCR and retained productive beta chains. Rows are unified per CDR3 protein, each entry keeping the most common DNA and genes. TCRdb assigned the V and J calls; the authors' analysis was not used. The sample table contains 68,000 or so distinct CDR3 sequences; only one count was recorded for around 15% of them. The ten most abundant clones make up about 33% of the sample.

In this sample, this clonotype turned up a few times. Which antigen it targets is not known. Base qualities were left out, and no much larger clone turns up one base away. Recombination joined TRBV20-1 with TRBJ2-7; 7 central bases correspond to TRBD2. This receptor was obtained from an adult woman who had mild COVID-19 (a few samples of this study predate the infection). The sample titles of this study are shuffled in the database, so cell type and time point are left out; the donor was told from shared clones. Sequenced input: PBMCs or a T cell subset sorted from them (not recorded which). The sequenced DNA is TGCAGTGCTATGGGGACTACGGATTACGAGCAGTACTTC. Translated, this gives CSAMGTTDYEQYF.